Listed below are T cell receptor beta chains from one sample, sequenced in a study of CD8 T cells in Susac syndrome. A single record per CDR3 protein comes from TCRdb applying MiXCR to the immunoSEQ multiplex PCR reads. This table has a few hundred thousand distinct CDR3 sequences, over 75% appearing once. Sequencing was carried out using CD8+ T cells from PBMCs. These TCRs come from a human donor with multiple sclerosis. Each CDR3 is given with its conserved first and last residue. D genes are given only for firm matches. Clone size is given for some rows only: seen once, a few or many times, or a class if the clone is expanded.

>TRBV28|TRBJ1-5|.|.
CASSPLFGAQPQHF
TGTGCCAGCAGCCCTTTATTCGGGGCTCAGCCCCAGCATTTT
>TRBV7-6|TRBJ1-1|.|TRBD1
CASSPGGWGTEAFF
TGTGCCAGCAGCCCAGGGGGCTGGGGCACTGAAGCTTTCTTT
>TRBV28|TRBJ1-4|.|.
CASSFVLEKLFF
TGTGCCAGCAGTTTTGTGCTTGAAAAACTGTTTTTT
>TRBV20-1|TRBJ2-7|.|.
CSAFYRDILHEQYF
TGCAGTGCTTTCTACCGGGACATCTTACACGAGCAGTACTTC
>TRBV24-1|TRBJ1-2|.|.
CATSDFGGRGYTF
TGTGCCACCAGTGATTTCGGGGGGCGCGGCTACACCTTC
>TRBV5-1|TRBJ2-4|.|.
CASSLEMGLGENIQYF
TGCGCCAGCAGCCTCGAGATGGGCCTTGGGGAAAACATTCAGTACTTC
>TRBV5-1|TRBJ1-1|.|.
CAGSLDAGFEAFF
TGCGCCGGCAGCTTGGATGCAGGCTTCGAAGCTTTCTTT
>TRBV7-2|TRBJ1-1|.|.
CASSSTSGTVNTEAFF
TGTGCCAGCAGCTCAACGTCCGGCACGGTGAACACTGAAGCTTTCTTT
>TRBV4-3|TRBJ2-3|.|.
CASSPGPRGDPRRPDTQYF
TGCGCCAGCAGCCCAGGACCGCGCGGGGACCCCCGGCGGCCAGATACGCAGTATTTT
>TRBV30|TRBJ1-6|.|.
CAWNPGGVSPLHF
TGTGCCTGGAACCCCGGGGGGGTTTCACCCCTCCACTTT
>TRBV9|TRBJ1-2|.|.
CASSAPGPPGYTF
TGTGCCAGCAGCGCTCCCGGGCCACCCGGCTACACCTTC
>TRBV28|TRBJ2-5|.|.
CASTSRGSRYQETQYF
TGTGCCAGCACCTCACGGGGGTCGCGGTACCAAGAGACCCAGTACTTC
>TRBV29-1|TRBJ1-3|.|TRBD1
CSVEERGTGSGNTIYF
TGCAGCGTTGAAGAGAGGGGGACAGGGTCTGGAAACACCATATATTTT
>TRBV27|TRBJ2-1|.|.
CASSLVWGSYNEQFF
TGTGCCAGCAGTTTAGTTTGGGGATCCTACAATGAGCAGTTCTTC
>TRBV27|TRBJ1-5|once|.
CASSPKGGGYSNQPQHF
TGTGCCAGCAGCCCCAAGGGTGGGGGGTATAGCAATCAGCCCCAGCATTTT
>TRBV19|TRBJ2-1|.|TRBD1
CASSRVTGAPRDNEQFF
TGTGCCAGTAGTAGGGTGACAGGGGCCCCAAGGGACAATGAGCAGTTCTTC
>TRBV28|TRBJ2-1|.|TRBD2
CASSLYAGVKDEQFF
TGTGCCAGCAGTTTATATGCGGGAGTGAAGGATGAGCAGTTCTTC
>TRBV27|TRBJ2-7|few|.
CASSFSRAYEQYF
TGTGCCAGCAGTTTTTCCAGGGCCTACGAGCAGTACTTC
>TRBV11-3|TRBJ2-2|.|.
CASSLYRGLAENTGELFF
TGTGCCAGCAGCTTATATCGGGGGCTAGCGGAGAACACCGGGGAGCTGTTTTTT
>TRBV20-1|TRBJ2-2|.|TRBD2
CSARVFTSGRERNTGELFF
TGCAGTGCTAGAGTTTTCACTAGCGGGAGGGAGAGGAACACCGGGGAGCTGTTTTTT
>TRBV12-3/TRBV12-4|TRBJ1-1|.|.
CASSSQGGTEAFF
TGTGCCAGCAGTTCTCAGGGCGGCACTGAAGCTTTCTTT
>TRBV27|TRBJ2-1|.|.
CASTPVQANNEQFF
TGTGCCAGCACTCCGGTTCAGGCGAACAATGAGCAGTTCTTC
>TRBV3-1|TRBJ2-4|.|.
CASRRTVENIQYF
TGTGCCAGCCGTAGGACAGTCGAAAACATTCAGTACTTC
>TRBV27|TRBJ2-7|once|.
CASGGVMYEQYF
TGTGCCAGTGGAGGGGTAATGTACGAGCAGTACTTC
>TRBV12-3/TRBV12-4|TRBJ2-2|few|.
CASSLDRNTGELFF
TGTGCCAGCAGTTTAGACAGGAACACCGGGGAGCTGTTTTTT
>TRBV24-1|TRBJ2-1|.|.
CATSFGRAYNEQFF
TGTGCCACCAGTTTTGGCAGGGCCTACAATGAGCAGTTCTTC
>TRBV29-1|TRBJ1-2|.|TRBD1
CSVESGGFNYGYTF
TGCAGCGTTGAGTCAGGGGGCTTTAACTATGGCTACACCTTC
>TRBV29-1|TRBJ2-7|.|.
CSVGLSTVYGEQYF
TGCAGCGTTGGACTTTCCACTGTGTATGGCGAGCAGTACTTC
>TRBV10-2|TRBJ2-2|.|.
CASSVSSVSSDTGELFF
TGCGCCAGCAGTGTGTCGTCGGTCTCCTCCGACACCGGGGAGCTGTTTTTT